This T cell receptor beta chain was sequenced during a study of shared clonotypes between healthy human individuals. The DNA input per sorted-subset replicate PCR was 200 to 250 ng, corresponding to some 33,000 T cell genomes. Generated by immunoSEQ multiplex PCR, the TCRdb table keeps only in-frame clones and is missing some. The sample holds some 2,500,000 clones, 80% to 95% seen once. Germline assignment: CDR1 SGHDT and CDR2 YYEEEE. Trimming removed 3 bases from V and 3 bases from J; junction bases left unmatched: 8. The CDR3 spans 15 residues. Specimen: naive CD4+ T cells from PBMCs. Described subset: CD45RA+ positively selected. The chain carries TRBV5-6 and TRBJ1-2, with 7 positions matching TRBD1. This TCR was sampled from a man between 18 and 35 years old in good health. Some clones in this sample may be carry-over from other donors' samples. CDR3 sequence reads: CASSSWDRSHYGYTF. DNA for the CDR3: TGTGCCAGCAGCTCCTGGGACAGATCCCACTATGGCTACACCTTC.